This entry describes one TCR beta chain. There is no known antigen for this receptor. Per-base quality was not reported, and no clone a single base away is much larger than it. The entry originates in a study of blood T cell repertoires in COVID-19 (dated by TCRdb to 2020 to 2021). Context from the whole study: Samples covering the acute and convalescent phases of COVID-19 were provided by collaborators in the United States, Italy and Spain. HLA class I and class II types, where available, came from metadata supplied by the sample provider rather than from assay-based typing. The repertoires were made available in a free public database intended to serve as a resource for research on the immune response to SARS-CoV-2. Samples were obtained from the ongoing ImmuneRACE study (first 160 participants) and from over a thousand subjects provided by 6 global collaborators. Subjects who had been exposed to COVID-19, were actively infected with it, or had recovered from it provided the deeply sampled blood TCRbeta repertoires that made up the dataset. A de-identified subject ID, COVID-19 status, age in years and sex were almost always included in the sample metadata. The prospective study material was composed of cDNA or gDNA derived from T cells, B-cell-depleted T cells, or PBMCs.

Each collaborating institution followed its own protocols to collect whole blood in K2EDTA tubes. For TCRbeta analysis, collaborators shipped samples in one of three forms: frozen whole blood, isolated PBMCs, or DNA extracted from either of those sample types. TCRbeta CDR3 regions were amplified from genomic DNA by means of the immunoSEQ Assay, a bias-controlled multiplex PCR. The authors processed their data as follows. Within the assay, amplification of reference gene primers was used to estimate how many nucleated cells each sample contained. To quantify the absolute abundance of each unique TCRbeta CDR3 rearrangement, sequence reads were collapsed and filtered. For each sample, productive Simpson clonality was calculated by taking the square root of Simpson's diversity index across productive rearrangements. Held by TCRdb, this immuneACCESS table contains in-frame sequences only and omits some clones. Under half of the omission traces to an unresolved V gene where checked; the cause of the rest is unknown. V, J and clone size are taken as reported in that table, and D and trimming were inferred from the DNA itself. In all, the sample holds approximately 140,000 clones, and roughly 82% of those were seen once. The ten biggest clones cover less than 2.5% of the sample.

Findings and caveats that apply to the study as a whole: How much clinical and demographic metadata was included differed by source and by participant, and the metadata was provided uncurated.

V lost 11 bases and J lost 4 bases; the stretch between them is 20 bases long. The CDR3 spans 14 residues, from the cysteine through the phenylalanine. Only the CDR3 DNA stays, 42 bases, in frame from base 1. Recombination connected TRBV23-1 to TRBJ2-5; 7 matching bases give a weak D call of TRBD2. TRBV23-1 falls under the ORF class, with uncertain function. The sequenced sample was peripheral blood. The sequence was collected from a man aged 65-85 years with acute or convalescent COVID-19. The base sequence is TGCGCCCTGTCACGGGGGGCACGAGTAGAGACCCAGTACTTC. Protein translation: CALSRGARVETQYF.